The 30 T cell receptor beta chains presented below share a single source sample, sequenced in a study of T-cell memory formation after mild COVID-19. Via MiXCR, TCRdb re-called the 5' RACE reads, giving one row per CDR3 protein. The data contain some 350,000 distinct CDR3 sequences, around 15% of them singletons. Sequencing was performed on PBMCs or a T cell subset sorted from them (not recorded which). The receptors derive from a man younger than 35 who had mild COVID-19 (a few samples of this study predate the infection). Cell type and time point are not known.

This clonotype has more than one count but fewer than ten. The CDR3 protein is CASIHRDRGTGELFF. The CDR3 DNA sequence: TGTGCCAGCATCCACCGGGACAGGGGAACCGGGGAGCTGTTTTTT. The chain uses TRBV7-9 and TRBJ2-2; 10 bases fit TRBD1. V lost 7 bases, J lost 5 bases, and 7 bases stayed unmatched. This CDR3 is 15 amino acids long. Germline assignment: CDR1 SEHNR and CDR2 FQNEAQ (reference sequence).

This chain links TRBV7-8 with TRBJ2-1; D might be TRBD2 (5 bases). The CDR3 length is 14 residues. V was trimmed by 7 bases and J by 10 bases, leaving 20 bases between them. Germline values: CDR1 SGHVS, CDR2 FQNEAQ. The CDR3 nucleotides read TGTGCCAGCACCCGAAGTTCAGATGGAGGCGAGCAGTTCTTC. Protein: CASTRSSDGGEQFF.

This clonotype was detected only a few times. The V call is TRBV7-9, the J call TRBJ2-7, with D uncertain. With 3 bases removed from V and 0 bases from J, the gap between germline ends came to 12 bases. The CDR3 has 15 residues. Per germline, CDR1 SEHNR and CDR2 FQNEAQ (reference sequence). The DNA for the CDR3 is TGTGCCAGCAGCTTCGGTAGTGCGAGCTCCTACGAGCAGTACTTC. Translated: CASSFGSASSYEQYF. The variable domain in full, completed from reference TRBV7-9 and TRBJ2-7, reads DTGVSQNPRHKITKRGQNVTFRCDPISEHNRLYWYRQTLGQGPEFLTYFQNEAQLEKSRLLSDRFSAERPKGSFSTLEIQRTEQGDSAMYLCASSFGSASSYEQYFGPGTRLTVT.

As regards this clonotype: A clone one base away is much larger, so this may be a read error. This CDR3 reads CASRYNSQETQYF. DNA for the CDR3: TGTGCCAGCAGATACAACTCACAAGAGACCCAGTACTTC. J is TRBJ2-5 and V is TRBV12-3 or TRBV12-4; no clear D gene. Trimming took off 6 bases at V and 2 bases at J, with 10 bases between the two ends. This CDR3 has 13 amino acids.

There are many counts of this clonotype. The chain joins TRBV29-1 to TRBJ2-7; 11 nucleotides line up with TRBD1. V lost 4 bases and J lost 3; bases outside the gene matches: 8. This CDR3 is built from 15 residues. The germline CDR1 and CDR2 sequences are SQVTM and ANQGSEA. Here the CDR3 DNA reads TGCAGCGTTGTGTTCGGGACAGGGGGTTACTACGAGCAGTACTTC. It translates to CSVVFGTGGYYEQYF.

This clonotype has only a few counts. The V gene is TRBV27, the J gene TRBJ2-1; no clear D gene. CDR3 length: 13 residues. Trimming left V 3 bases short and J 10 bases short, with 13 bases between. From germline, CDR1 is MNHEY and CDR2 SMNVEV (reference sequence). In DNA, the CDR3 is TGTGCCAGCAGTTTGGCCCCTCTCCGGGAGCAGTTCTTC. It yields the protein CASSLAPLREQFF.

This clonotype was found a few times. This chain connects TRBV2 to TRBJ1-2; tentative D call: TRBD1 (5 bases). The CDR3 loop spans 15 amino acids. Germline values: CDR1 SNHLY, CDR2 FYNNEI. The ends were cut back, 7 bases at V and 0 bases at J, with 15 bases in the middle. Written as DNA, the CDR3 is TGTGCCAGCACCTCGGGACTGCAAGCTAACTATGGCTACACCTTC. It translates to CASTSGLQANYGYTF.

This clonotype was seen more than once but under ten times. This sequence joins TRBV10-3 and TRBJ2-3; the match to TRBD2 covers 7 bases. CDR1 is ENHRY, CDR2 SYGVKD, per germline. V gave up 4 bases and J gave up 5 bases; unmatched junction bases: 0. This CDR3 is 12 amino acids long. CDR3 loop: CAISGEGDTQYF. The CDR3 region has the DNA TGTGCCATCAGTGGGGAGGGAGATACGCAGTATTTT.

The CDR3 loop reads CATTDRVSYEQYF. For the CDR3, the DNA is TGTGCCACAACAGACAGGGTCTCCTACGAGCAGTACTTC. The V gene is TRBV12-3 or TRBV12-4, the J gene TRBJ2-7; TRBD1 matches 7 bases. This CDR3 region has 13 residues. Trimming took 10 bases from V and 0 from J; bases not matched to a gene: 6.

The chain has TRBV5-5 and TRBJ2-3, with 12 bases identical to TRBD2. Germline V lookup: CDR1 SGHKS, CDR2 YYEKEE (reference sequence). Trimming took 4 bases from V and 2 from J; bases not matched to a gene: 5. This CDR3 has 16 residues. This chain's CDR3 is CASSMGTSGFTDTQYF. As DNA, the CDR3 is TGTGCCAGCAGCATGGGGACTAGCGGGTTCACAGATACGCAGTATTTT. The whole variable domain, remainder taken from reference TRBV5-5 and TRBJ2-3, is DAGVTQSPTHLIKTRGQQVTLRCSPISGHKSVSWYQQVLGQGPQFIFQYYEKEERGRGNFPDRFSARQFPNYSSELNVNALLLGDSALYLCASSMGTSGFTDTQYFGPGTRLTVL.

This chain joins TRBV7-2 and TRBJ2-1; D is perhaps TRBD2 (5 bases). Trimming left V 4 bases short and J 7 bases short, with 17 bases between. Germline assignment: CDR1 SGHTA and CDR2 FQGNSA. There are 15 residues in the CDR3. CDR3: CASSSDWVAKNEQFF. CDR3 sequence (DNA): TGTGCCAGCAGCTCTGACTGGGTAGCGAAGAATGAGCAGTTCTTC. The complete variable domain, with remaining parts taken from reference TRBV7-2 and TRBJ2-1, reads GAGVSQSPSNKVTEKGKDVELRCDPISGHTALYWYRQSLGQGLEFLIYFQGNSAPDKSGLPSDRFSAERTGGSVSTLTIQRTQQEDSAVYLCASSSDWVAKNEQFFGPGTRLTVL.

In this sample, this clonotype turned up a few times. The V gene is TRBV6-2 or TRBV6-3, the J gene TRBJ2-2, with 7 nucleotides matching TRBD2. This CDR3 is built from 13 residues. The V and J ends lost 6 bases and 6 bases, in that order; junction bases with no gene match: 4. The germline V gene encodes CDR1 MNHEY and CDR2 SVGEGT. The CDR3 region is CASRHAGAGELFF. The DNA of the CDR3 is TGTGCCAGCAGGCACGCGGGGGCCGGGGAGCTGTTTTTT.

This clonotype was picked up a small number of times. This chain joins TRBV6-5 and TRBJ2-3; 8 bases map to TRBD2. Germline V gene lookup returns CDR1 MNHEY and CDR2 SVGAGI. The ends lost 3 bases at V and 4 bases at J; junction bases unmatched: 9. The CDR3 covers 16 residues. CDR3 bases: TGTGCCAGCAGTTATAGAGGGGCTAGCGGGTCAGATACGCAGTATTTT. Its protein product is CASSYRGASGSDTQYF.

This clonotype was picked up a small number of times. The chain carries TRBV2 and TRBJ2-1; perhaps D is TRBD1 or TRBD2 (5 bases each). V dropped 4 bases and J dropped 0 bases, with 10 bases sitting between them. The CDR3 has 15 residues. CDR1 and CDR2 from the germline V gene are SNHLY and FYNNEI. The CDR3 bases are TGTGCCAGCAGTGTTGGGGGTTTCTCCTACAATGAGCAGTTCTTC. Translation gives CASSVGGFSYNEQFF.

This clonotype has more than one count but fewer than ten. The chain has TRBV5-1 and TRBJ1-2; 7 bases map to TRBD1. The junction had 5 bases not matched to a gene; V was cut back by 3 bases and J by 6 bases. Per germline, CDR1 SGHRS and CDR2 YFSETQ. This CDR3 region has 13 residues. CDR3 sequence (DNA): TGCGCCAGCAGCTACACAGGGGATCATGGCTACACCTTC. Translation: CASSYTGDHGYTF.

This clonotype occurred a few times. This chain connects TRBV7-6 to TRBJ2-2, with a possible D match to TRBD2 (5 bases). The CDR3 totals 13 residues. The V gene's germline CDR1 is SGHVS and CDR2 FNYEAQ. Trimming removed 1 base from V and 6 bases from J, with 6 bases in between. The CDR3 DNA reads TGTGCCAGCAGCTTAGAAGCGGCCGGGGAGCTGTTTTTT. It is translated as CASSLEAAGELFF.

Only a few counts were recorded for this clonotype. The gene calls are TRBV2 and TRBJ1-3; TRBD1 aligns across 8 bases. The CDR3 loop spans 15 amino acids. Germline V gene data show CDR1 as SNHLY and CDR2 as FYNNEI. V was clipped by 2 bases and J by 4 bases; unmatched bases: 4. Here the CDR3 reads CASSERQGSGNTIYF. CDR3 nucleotides: TGTGCCAGCAGTGAACGACAGGGGTCCGGAAACACCATATATTTT.

This sequence joins TRBV19 and TRBJ1-5; no firm D call. The V gene's germline CDR1 is LNHDA and CDR2 SQIVND (reference sequence). The CDR3 has 15 amino acids. V dropped 5 bases and J dropped 1 base, with 12 bases sitting between them. CDR3 sequence: CASSLGLLSNQPQHF. The CDR3, as DNA: TGTGCCAGTAGTTTAGGGTTGTTGAGCAATCAGCCCCAGCATTTT. Supplemented by reference TRBV19 and TRBJ1-5, the full variable domain reads DGGITQSPKYLFRKEGQNVTLSCEQNLNHDAMYWYRQDPGQGLRLIYYSQIVNDFQKGDIAEGYSVSREKKESFPLTVTSAQKNPTAFYLCASSLGLLSNQPQHFGDGTRLSIL.

This clonotype was seen only once. This chain uses TRBV4-1 with TRBJ2-2; 12 nucleotides align to TRBD2. This CDR3 comprises 17 residues. Germline loops: CDR1 MGHRA, CDR2 YSYEKL. V dropped 4 bases and J dropped 6; count of bases not matched to a gene: 9. The CDR3 spells CASSPPVTSGGSGELFF. As DNA, the CDR3 is TGCGCCAGCAGCCCCCCAGTGACTAGCGGGGGCTCCGGGGAGCTGTTTTTT.

This clonotype was detected ten times or more. The genes are TRBV20-1 and TRBJ2-3, with 11 bases fitting TRBD2. The V segment lost 4 bases and the J segment 4 bases; nucleotides outside the gene matches: 10. Germline CDR1 and CDR2: DFQATT and SNEGSKA (reference sequence). The CDR3 extends over 16 amino acids. The CDR3 DNA reads as TGCAGTGCTAAAAGCCTACTAGCGGGGGAAGCAGATACGCAGTATTTT. Protein sequence: CSAKSLLAGEADTQYF.

Many counts were recorded for this clonotype. This rearrangement joins TRBV5-1 to TRBJ2-1, with a possible D match to TRBD1 (5 bases). This CDR3 has 15 amino acids. V was shortened by 0 bases and J by 0 bases, with 7 bases between the two germline ends. Germline loops: CDR1 SGHRS, CDR2 YFSETQ. DNA of the CDR3: TGCGCCAGCAGCTTGGTAGGGGACTCCTACAATGAGCAGTTCTTC. It translates to CASSLVGDSYNEQFF.

This clonotype has a handful of counts. The genes are TRBV5-6 and TRBJ1-2, with D possibly TRBD1 on 5 matching bases. Looked up from germline, CDR1 is SGHDT and CDR2 is YYEEEE. V gave up 4 bases and J gave up 4 bases, with 8 bases separating them. The CDR3 is 12 amino acids. CDR3 coding DNA: TGTGCCAGCAGCGGGGACGGCTATGGCTACACCTTC. This gives the protein CASSGDGYGYTF.

A few counts support this clonotype. The V and J genes are TRBV29-1 and TRBJ1-4, with 8 bases lining up with TRBD1. This CDR3 is 14 amino acids long. Trimming removed 4 bases from V and 8 bases from J; junction bases left unmatched: 9. CDR1 is SQVTM, CDR2 ANQGSEA, per germline. As DNA, the CDR3 is TGCAGCGTTGCGCTACAGGGGGGAGGAGAAAAACTGTTTTTT. Encoded protein: CSVALQGGGEKLFF.

This clonotype was detected only a few times. The chain uses TRBV6-2 or TRBV6-3 and TRBJ2-6; a weak D match, TRBD1 (6 bases). CDR1 is MNHEY, CDR2 SVGEGT, per germline. The germline V and J ends were trimmed by 6 bases and 0 bases, with 12 bases remaining between them. This CDR3 comprises 16 residues. The CDR3: CASRKPGDSGANVLTF. CDR3 coding DNA: TGTGCCAGCAGGAAACCAGGGGACTCTGGGGCCAACGTCCTGACTTTC.

This clonotype occurred a few times. V and J are TRBV14 and TRBJ2-3; 9 positions match TRBD2. The germline V gene encodes CDR1 SGHDN and CDR2 FVKESK. The CDR3 sequence is 17 residues long. The trim removed 0 bases at V and 7 bases at J, leaving 11 bases unmatched. The CDR3 sequence: CASSQDPSGVRTNTQYF. In DNA form, the CDR3 reads TGTGCCAGCAGCCAAGACCCTAGCGGGGTTCGGACGAATACGCAGTATTTT.

This chain joins TRBV4-1 and TRBJ1-1; TRBD1 might be the D (5 bases). Trimming pared 3 bases from V and 4 bases from J, leaving 12 bases between. There are 14 residues in the CDR3. Germline V gene data show CDR1 as MGHRA and CDR2 as YSYEKL. The DNA for the CDR3 is TGCGCCAGCAGCCAGATGGGGGTGCGCACTGAAGCTTTCTTT. Translating gives CASSQMGVRTEAFF.

This clonotype was observed a handful of times. This chain joins TRBV7-2 and TRBJ1-1, with 8 positions matching TRBD1. This CDR3 region has 15 residues. Germline CDR1 reads SGHTA; CDR2 reads FQGNSA. The V and J ends lost 1 base and 4 bases, in that order; junction bases with no gene match: 5. The CDR3 here is CASSLGNQGATEAFF. CDR3 coding DNA: TGTGCCAGCAGCTTAGGCAATCAGGGGGCCACTGAAGCTTTCTTT.

This clonotype was counted at least ten times. J is TRBJ2-7 and V is TRBV12-3 or TRBV12-4, with D possibly TRBD2 on 5 matching bases. V shed 7 bases and J shed 2 bases, with 18 bases lying between them. The CDR3 length is 15 residues. For the CDR3, the DNA is TGTGCCAGCACCCCCGGGGTTTCGAAAGCCTACGAGCAGTACTTC. Its translation: CASTPGVSKAYEQYF.

This chain links TRBV7-2 with TRBJ2-5, with 8 bases identical to TRBD2. The germline V gene has CDR1 SGHTA and CDR2 FQGNSA. The V gene end was trimmed by 7 bases and the J gene end by 4 bases; junction bases not matched to a gene: 11. The CDR3 runs 15 residues. The CDR3 DNA follows: TGTGCCAGCACCCCAAGGAGCGGGGGCCGAGAGACCCAGTACTTC. It encodes CASTPRSGGRETQYF.

This clonotype was seen a handful of times. The chain carries TRBV9 and TRBJ2-1; weak D call: TRBD2 (6 bases). This CDR3 region has 16 residues. Trimming took 3 bases from V and 0 from J, leaving 13 bases between them. In germline, CDR1 is SGDLS, CDR2 YYNGEE. The CDR3 DNA reads as TGTGCCAGCAGCGCCCTAGCGCCGAGCTCCTACAATGAGCAGTTCTTC. It specifies CASSALAPSSYNEQFF.